Listed here are 6 T cell receptor beta chains from one sample, sequenced in a study of CD8+CD57+ T cells in acquired aplastic anemia. Genomic DNA, the template, was used for profiling of the TCR beta VDJ and CDR3. TCRdb itself ran the reads through MiXCR, one entry per CDR3 protein. Of roughly 160,000 distinct CDR3 sequences listed, about 64% are singletons. The sequenced material came from sorted CD4+, CD8+, or CD8+CD57+ T cells (not recorded which) from PBMCs. Receptor source: a human donor in good health.

This clonotype was seen repeatedly, ten times or more. CDR3: CATSPPSSGRTDTQYF. CDR3 coding DNA: TGTGCCACCAGCCCCCCGAGCAGCGGGAGGACAGATACGCAGTATTTT. The J gene is TRBJ2-3, the V gene TRBV15, with 9 bases that match TRBD2. The CDR3 is made up of 16 amino acids. Trimming at V came to 5 bases and at J to 3 bases, leaving 9 bases not matched to a gene. The V gene's germline CDR1 is LNHNV and CDR2 YYDKDF (reference sequence).

This clonotype was seen more than once but under ten times. The chain links TRBV15 to TRBJ2-2; D is perhaps TRBD1 (6 bases). The germline V and J ends were trimmed by 4 bases and 6 bases, with 15 bases remaining between them. Germline-derived CDR1 and CDR2 are LNHNV and YYDKDF (reference sequence). This CDR3 region has 15 residues. CDR3 in DNA: TGTGCCACCAGCAAGTCCCGGGACATGTCCGGGGAGCTGTTTTTT. Translation gives CATSKSRDMSGELFF. Full variable domain (outside the CDR3, taken from reference TRBV15 and TRBJ2-2): DAMVIQNPRYQVTQFGKPVTLSCSQTLNHNVMYWYQQKSSQAPKLLFHYYDKDFNNEADTPDNFQSRRPNTSFCFLDIRSPGLGDTAMYLCATSKSRDMSGELFFGEGSRLTVL.

This clonotype came up once. This chain links TRBV7-9 with TRBJ2-7; TRBD2 agrees at 8 bases. V gave up 3 bases and J gave up 4 bases; unmatched junction bases: 5. The CDR3 loop spans 14 amino acids. Germline CDR1 reads SEHNR; CDR2 reads FQNEAQ (reference sequence). CDR3 sequence (DNA): TGTGCCAGCAGCTTCGACGGGGGGGTTTACGAGCAGTACTTC. Encoded protein: CASSFDGGVYEQYF.

This clonotype has only a few counts. The chain uses TRBV7-8 and TRBJ2-7; D could derive from TRBD1 or TRBD2 (7 bases each). V dropped 4 bases and J dropped 5 bases, with 18 bases sitting between them. The CDR3 contains 15 residues. CDR1 and CDR2 from the germline V gene are SGHVS and FQNEAQ. The CDR3 coding sequence is TGTGCCAGCAGCTCGTTTCGGACAGGACTAGACGAGCAGTACTTC. This encodes CASSSFRTGLDEQYF.

This sequence joins TRBV24-1 and TRBJ2-1; D remains ambiguous. Trimming took 3 bases from V and 7 from J, leaving 3 bases between them. CDR1 is KGHDR and CDR2 is SFDVKD in the germline V gene. This CDR3 is built from 11 residues. This chain's CDR3 is CATSDINEQFF. The CDR3 DNA sequence: TGTGCCACCAGTGATATAAATGAGCAGTTCTTC.

At least ten counts were recorded for this clonotype. This chain links TRBV6-6 with TRBJ2-3; 7 nucleotides line up with TRBD1. Germline V gene lookup returns CDR1 MNHNY and CDR2 SVGAGI (reference sequence). V dropped 5 bases and J dropped 4; count of bases not matched to a gene: 9. The CDR3 extends over 15 amino acids. The CDR3, as DNA: TGTGCCAGCAGTAGAACCGGGACAGCTGCAGATACGCAGTATTTT. Translating it yields CASSRTGTAADTQYF.